Shown below are 10 T cell receptor beta chains from a single sample sequenced in a study of blood T cell repertoires in COVID-19. Clones were read by immunoSEQ multiplex PCR, and TCRdb kept only the in-frame ones, dropping some. Of about 42,000 clones listed, about nine tenths are singletons. The specimen sequenced was peripheral blood. The origin of the receptors is a woman at least 80 years old in a cohort sampled during active or convalescent COVID-19.

The V and J genes are TRBV24-1 and TRBJ2-5, with unresolved D. There are 13 residues in the CDR3. CDR1 and CDR2 (germline): KGHDR, SFDVKD. The ends were cut back, 3 bases at V and 9 bases at J, with 13 bases in the middle. The CDR3 DNA sequence: TGTGCCACCAGTGATGTCTCCCAGTCTCCCCAGTACTTC. Translated: CATSDVSQSPQYF.

The chain carries TRBV7-9 and TRBJ2-3; 12 positions agree with TRBD2. Trimming cost V 3 bases and J 3 bases; bases outside gene matches: 1. This CDR3 comprises 15 residues. Germline V gene lookup returns CDR1 SEHNR and CDR2 FQNEAQ (reference sequence). CDR3 nucleotides: TGTGCCAGCAGCTTGACTAGCGGGAGAACAGATACGCAGTATTTT. Its translation is CASSLTSGRTDTQYF.

The chain uses TRBV19 and TRBJ1-3, with D hard to call. CDR1 LNHDA and CDR2 SQIVND come from the germline V gene (reference sequence). The length of the CDR3 is 15 residues. With 3 bases removed from V and 0 bases from J, the gap between germline ends came to 9 bases. The CDR3 is CASSMNTVSGNTIYF. DNA for the CDR3: TGTGCCAGTAGTATGAACACAGTCTCTGGAAACACCATATATTTT.

This chain connects TRBV29-1 to TRBJ2-2; 8 positions match TRBD2. CDR1 and CDR2 from the germline V gene are SQVTM and ANQGSEA. This CDR3 spans 18 amino acids. V shed 4 bases, J shed 0 bases, and the junction held 13 bases outside the gene matches. CDR3 nucleotides: TGCAGCGTTGCAGGGCTAGGACGGGGGGGACCGAACACCGGGGAGCTGTTTTTT. Translated: CSVAGLGRGGPNTGELFF.

This clone was found once. This sequence joins TRBV19 and TRBJ1-1, with 9 bases aligning to TRBD1. With 8 bases clipped from V and 1 base from J, the junction kept 8 bases outside the gene matches. In germline, CDR1 is LNHDA, CDR2 SQIVND (reference sequence). This CDR3 is 15 amino acids long. CDR3 region: CASSTQGAKNTEAFF. The CDR3 bases are TGTGCCAGTTCCACACAGGGGGCGAAGAACACTGAAGCTTTCTTT.

The chain recombines TRBV12-2 with TRBJ1-5; whether TRBD1, the table's D call, matches the DNA was not checked. TRBV12-2 is annotated as a pseudogene. The CDR3 consists of 18 residues. CDR3 coding DNA: TGTGCAAGTCGCTTAGCGTATCCAGGGGATACTAGCAATCAGCCCCAGCATTTT. It translates to CASRLAYPGDTSNQPQHF.

The chain carries TRBV5-1 and TRBJ2-1, with TRBD2 identical over 13 bases. CDR1 and CDR2 from the germline V gene are SGHRS and YFSETQ. This CDR3 comprises 15 residues. J gave up 7 bases and V 2 bases, and 3 bases lay outside the gene matches. As DNA, the CDR3 is TGCGCCAGCAGCTTACTAGCGGGGGGGCAGAATGAGCAGTTCTTC. Translation: CASSLLAGGQNEQFF.

J is TRBJ2-1 and V is TRBV10-2; the D gene is possibly TRBD2 (6 bases). The germline V gene encodes CDR1 WSHSY and CDR2 SAAADI. V shed 6 bases and J shed 10 bases, with 19 bases lying between them. The CDR3 runs 14 residues. Here the CDR3 DNA reads TGCGCCAGCAGGGTTGGGACTCCCGCTTCGGAGCAGTTCTTC. It encodes CASRVGTPASEQFF.

The sample holds one count of this clone. The chain uses TRBV7-8 and TRBJ1-6; the match to TRBD1 covers 7 bases. V shed 10 bases, J shed 7 bases, and the junction held 10 bases outside the gene matches. The CDR3 has 14 residues. The V gene's germline CDR1 is SGHVS and CDR2 FQNEAQ. As DNA, the CDR3 is TGTGCCACCAGGAGAGGGACAGAAAATTCACCCCTCCACTTT. It encodes CATRRGTENSPLHF.

This chain links TRBV4-3 with TRBJ2-1, with D maybe TRBD1 (6 bases). The length of the CDR3 is 15 residues. Per germline, CDR1 LGHNA and CDR2 YSLEER. The ends were cut back, 1 base at V and 6 bases at J, with 13 bases in the middle. As DNA, the CDR3 is TGCGCCAGCAGCCAAGGGTCAGGGGTTGTCAATGAGCAGTTCTTC. Protein sequence: CASSQGSGVVNEQFF.